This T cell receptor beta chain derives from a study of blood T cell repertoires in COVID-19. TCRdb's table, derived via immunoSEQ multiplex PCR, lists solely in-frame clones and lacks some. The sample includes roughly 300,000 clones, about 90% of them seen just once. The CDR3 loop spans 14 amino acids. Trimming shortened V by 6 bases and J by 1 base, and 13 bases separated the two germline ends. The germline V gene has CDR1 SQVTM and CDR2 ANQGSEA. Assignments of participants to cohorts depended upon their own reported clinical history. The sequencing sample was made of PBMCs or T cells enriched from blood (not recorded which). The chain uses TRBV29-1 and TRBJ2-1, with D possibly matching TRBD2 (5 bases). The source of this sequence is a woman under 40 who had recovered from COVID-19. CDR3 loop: CSVRTGISYNEQFF. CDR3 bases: TGCAGCGTGAGGACGGGAATTTCCTACAATGAGCAGTTCTTC.